These T cell receptor beta chains were read from a single sample in a study of cytomegalovirus exposure and HLA in healthy donors. Libraries were prepared by immunoSEQ multiplex PCR; TCRdb keeps only in-frame clonotypes and omits some of them. The sample has roughly 120,000 clones, under 90% seen once. The sequenced material came from PBMCs. The receptor set was obtained from a young man in good health and CMV-seronegative. CDR3s include the opening cysteine and the closing phenylalanine or tryptophan. A D gene is named only where the DNA matches it firmly. Part of the rows lack a size; the others show once, few, many or a class for expanded clones.

D: TRBD1
V: TRBV15
J: TRBJ1-1
size: .
DNA: TGTGCCACCAGCAGGGACAGGGAGAACACTGAAGCTTTCTTT
CDR3: CATSRDRENTEAFF

D: TRBD1
V: TRBV4-1
J: TRBJ1-1
size: .
DNA: TGCGCCAGCAGCCAAGCCACTCCCGACAGGGAGAACACTGAAGCTTTCTTT
CDR3: CASSQATPDRENTEAFF

D: .
V: TRBV29-1
J: TRBJ2-3
size: .
DNA: TGCAGCGTTGTACAGCGCACAGATACGCAGTATTTT
CDR3: CSVVQRTDTQYF

D: TRBD1
V: TRBV19
J: TRBJ1-2
size: .
DNA: TGTGCCACCAACCGGGACAGGTATAACTATGGCTACACCTTC
CDR3: CATNRDRYNYGYTF

D: TRBD1
V: TRBV27
J: TRBJ2-7
size: .
DNA: TGTGCCAGCAGTCATCGGACAGGGGCGCTCTACGAGCAGTACTTC
CDR3: CASSHRTGALYEQYF

D: .
V: TRBV12-5
J: TRBJ1-1
size: .
DNA: TGTGCTAGTGGTTTGCAGTCCACTGAAGCTTTCTTT
CDR3: CASGLQSTEAFF

D: TRBD1
V: TRBV10-2
J: TRBJ1-1
size: .
DNA: TGCGCCAGCAGGGGACAGGGGTATAGCGGCACTGAAGCTTTCTTT
CDR3: CASRGQGYSGTEAFF

D: TRBD2
V: TRBV15
J: TRBJ2-1
size: .
DNA: TGTGCCACCAGACAGGGCAGCGGGGGGGCGGCTGAGCAGTTCTTC
CDR3: CATRQGSGGAAEQFF

D: .
V: TRBV7-8
J: TRBJ2-5
size: .
DNA: TGTGCCAGCTTCCAGCTTATGGCAGCGCCCCAAGAGACCCAGTACTTC
CDR3: CASFQLMAAPQETQYF

D: .
V: TRBV5-4
J: TRBJ1-1
size: .
DNA: TGTGCCAGCAGTTGGAAGACAGTAAACACTGAAGCTTTCTTT
CDR3: CASSWKTVNTEAFF

D: TRBD2
V: TRBV15
J: TRBJ2-3
size: .
DNA: TGTGCCACCAGCAGAGAACTCACAGCGGGGGGCCCCACAGATACGCAGTATTTT
CDR3: CATSRELTAGGPTDTQYF

D: .
V: TRBV11-2
J: TRBJ2-7
size: .
DNA: TGTGCCAGCAGCTCCGACGGGGGCGAGCAGTACTTC
CDR3: CASSSDGGEQYF

D: .
V: TRBV27
J: TRBJ2-1
size: .
DNA: TGTGCCAGCAGTGCTAGCTGGAATGAGCAGTTCTTC
CDR3: CASSASWNEQFF

D: TRBD2
V: TRBV10-2
J: TRBJ2-7
size: once
DNA: TGCGCCAGCACCTTCGGCGGGGGGGCCGGGTACGAGCAGTACTTC
CDR3: CASTFGGGAGYEQYF

D: TRBD1
V: TRBV19
J: TRBJ2-3
size: .
DNA: TGTGCCAGTAGTATGAGATCGGGACAGGCGGCAGATACGCAGTATTTT
CDR3: CASSMRSGQAADTQYF

D: TRBD1
V: TRBV7-2
J: TRBJ1-6
size: .
DNA: TGTGCCAGCAGCTTAGCGCTAGGACAGGGAAGTCCACCCCTCCACTTT
CDR3: CASSLALGQGSPPLHF

D: TRBD2
V: TRBV7-9
J: TRBJ2-7
size: .
DNA: TGTGCCAGCACCCCTCTGCGGGGGAAGGGCTACGAGCAGTACTTC
CDR3: CASTPLRGKGYEQYF

D: .
V: TRBV23-1
J: TRBJ2-3
size: .
DNA: TGCGCCAGCAGCCAAAGACGGGGGGCCACAGATACGCAGTATTTT
CDR3: CASSQRRGATDTQYF

D: TRBD1
V: TRBV6-5
J: TRBJ2-2
size: once
DNA: TGTGCCAGCAGTTACAGACAGGGGTGGAACACCGGGGAGCTGTTTTTT
CDR3: CASSYRQGWNTGELFF

D: .
V: TRBV27
J: TRBJ2-7
size: .
DNA: TGTGCCAGCAGTTTTGTCGGGGCCTACGAGCAGTACTTC
CDR3: CASSFVGAYEQYF

D: .
V: TRBV2
J: TRBJ1-2
size: .
DNA: TGTGCCAGCAGTGAGTTGGCTTATGGCTACACCTTC
CDR3: CASSELAYGYTF

D: TRBD2
V: TRBV10-3
J: TRBJ2-1
size: .
DNA: TGTGCCATCAGTGAAATAGCGGGGGCGTACAATGAGCAGTTCTTC
CDR3: CAISEIAGAYNEQFF

D: TRBD1
V: TRBV7-8
J: TRBJ1-1
size: few
DNA: TGTGCCAGCAGCCTAGCGGACAGGGCGAACACTGAAGCTTTCTTT
CDR3: CASSLADRANTEAFF

D: TRBD2
V: TRBV12-5
J: TRBJ2-3
size: .
DNA: TGTGCTAGTGGTTTGCCTACAGGGCTAGCGGGGGTGGAGACGCAGTATTTT
CDR3: CASGLPTGLAGVETQYF

D: .
V: TRBV5-6
J: TRBJ2-7
size: .
DNA: TGTGCCAGCAGCTCCTTAGGACAGACTCGGTTGCAGTACTTC
CDR3: CASSSLGQTRLQYF

D: TRBD2
V: TRBV5-4
J: TRBJ2-1
size: .
DNA: TGTGCCAGCAGCTTGGCGGGACTAAGTAATGAGCAGTTCTTC
CDR3: CASSLAGLSNEQFF

D: TRBD1
V: TRBV5-1
J: TRBJ1-4
size: .
DNA: TGCGCCAGCAGCTCGACAGGGGGCCTCAATGAAAAACTGTTTTTT
CDR3: CASSSTGGLNEKLFF

D: .
V: TRBV5-1
J: TRBJ1-1
size: once
DNA: TGCGCCAGCAGCTTGATGTCAGGGAACACTGAAGCTTTCTTT
CDR3: CASSLMSGNTEAFF

D: .
V: TRBV6-5
J: TRBJ2-2
size: .
DNA: TGTGCCAGCAGTTACGGGGAGGCAAACACCGGGGAGCTGTTTTTT
CDR3: CASSYGEANTGELFF

D: .
V: TRBV28
J: TRBJ1-4
size: .
DNA: TGTGCCAGCAGTTTCGGTGGGGGCGGAGGTGAAAAACTGTTTTTT
CDR3: CASSFGGGGGEKLFF

D: .
V: TRBV5-4
J: TRBJ2-7
size: .
DNA: TGTGCCAGCAGCCCAACGCCGGACAGCACCTACGAGCAGTACTTC
CDR3: CASSPTPDSTYEQYF

D: TRBD2
V: TRBV15
J: TRBJ2-5
size: .
DNA: TGTGCCACCAGCAGAGAGTCGGGGGGGCAAGAGACCCAGTACTTC
CDR3: CATSRESGGQETQYF

D: .
V: TRBV6-5
J: TRBJ1-4
size: .
DNA: TGTGCCAGCAGTTACTCCTCGGCAGGGAGGAATGAAAAACTGTTTTTT
CDR3: CASSYSSAGRNEKLFF

D: TRBD1
V: TRBV27
J: TRBJ2-1
size: .
DNA: TGTGCCAGCAGTTCTCTCTGGGACAGGGGCTACTCCTACAATGAGCAGTTCTTC
CDR3: CASSSLWDRGYSYNEQFF

D: TRBD1
V: TRBV11-2
J: TRBJ1-6
size: .
DNA: TGTGCCAGCAGCATGGGACAGGGGTTTTACTCACCCCTCCACTTT
CDR3: CASSMGQGFYSPLHF

D: TRBD1
V: TRBV6-5
J: TRBJ1-1
size: few
DNA: TGTGCCAGCAGTTTTAAGGGGGCAACGGCTTTCTTT
CDR3: CASSFKGATAFF

D: .
V: TRBV5-1
J: TRBJ1-2
size: few
DNA: TGCGCCAGCAGCGGACCGACAGGTGGCTACACCTTC
CDR3: CASSGPTGGYTF